This T cell receptor (beta chain) was identified in a study of radiotherapy plus CTLA-4 blockade in lung cancer. Overall study: Across the patients, objective responses occurred in 15% to 20%, and disease control in roughly 30%. Study-wide results and caveats: In blood, after radiotherapy plus ipilimumab, tumor-derived TCR clones expanded. Early blood T cell clone changes and increased post-radiation serum interferon-beta were reportedly the strongest response predictors.

Repertoires were generated with immunoSEQ multiplex PCR, while TCRdb's copy carries only in-frame clones and drops some. The repertoire holds approximately 78,000 clones, approximately 80% seen once, with less than 7.5% in the top ten. The table lists this clone with a count of one. Antigen unknown. V was cut by 5 bases and J by 4 bases, with 7 bases left in between. Germline CDR1 reads SNHLY; CDR2 reads FYNNEI. The CDR3 runs to 12 residues. The V call is TRBV2, the J call TRBJ2-3, with D hard to call. The material sequenced was peripheral blood, taken from a patient treated with radiotherapy plus ipilimumab. This TCR was recovered from a human donor with non-small cell lung cancer who had a complete response to radiotherapy plus ipilimumab. CDR3 sequence: CASSPYADTQYF. CDR3 DNA sequence: TGTGCCAGCAGTCCGTATGCAGATACGCAGTATTTT.